Listed below are T cell receptor beta chains from one sample, sequenced in a study of T cell responses to AZD1222 COVID-19 vaccine. Measured with immunoSEQ multiplex PCR; TCRdb has only the in-frame clones, and not every one. This sample has approximately 100,000 clones; around 90% occur once, and the top ten carry about a sixth. The sequencing here drew on peripheral blood, taken on day 0 of AZD1222 vaccination. The receptors here all came from an adult in good health. Each CDR3 is given without its conserved first and last residue. D genes are given only for firm matches. Clone size is given for some rows only: seen once, a few or many times, or a class if the clone is expanded.

J | size | D | V | CDR3
TRBJ2-7 | NA | TRBD2 | TRBV4-2 | ASSQVTSGGPLEQY
TRBJ1-1 | NA | NA | TRBV19 | ASSIITGTVNTEAF
TRBJ1-5 | NA | NA | TRBV5-4 | ASSPGPGALDQPQH
TRBJ1-5 | NA | NA | TRBV6-2/TRBV6-3 | ASSSHQREGQPQH
TRBJ2-3 | NA | TRBD2 | TRBV5-1 | ASRRGAANTDTQY
TRBJ2-7 | NA | NA | TRBV7-2 | ASSRKTGYEQY
TRBJ1-4 | NA | TRBD1 | TRBV18 | ASSLTGGNEKLF
TRBJ2-1 | NA | TRBD2 | TRBV9 | ASSAGGASYNEQF
TRBJ1-1 | NA | TRBD1 | TRBV10-3 | AISPGQGETEAF
TRBJ1-5 | NA | NA | TRBV19 | ASRTDYSNQPQH
TRBJ1-1 | NA | NA | TRBV6-5 | ASSYSAGFGAF
TRBJ2-7 | NA | TRBD1 | TRBV5-1 | ASSPGQGPLSYEQY
TRBJ2-5 | NA | NA | TRBV24-1 | AIVGQQETQY
TRBJ2-1 | NA | TRBD2 | TRBV4-1 | ASSRRTLRASGKQAVEQF
TRBJ2-3 | NA | TRBD2 | TRBV30 | AWSVGTSGSTDTQY
TRBJ2-3 | NA | TRBD2 | TRBV7-9 | ASSFGLAGGPDTQY
TRBJ1-1 | once | NA | TRBV6-5 | ASSYLGNTEAF
TRBJ2-7 | NA | NA | TRBV9 | ASSVGENEQY
TRBJ2-7 | once | NA | TRBV24-1 | ATGTGFGNEQY
TRBJ2-7 | NA | NA | TRBV6-6 | ASSRTTSYEQY
TRBJ2-7 | once | NA | TRBV19 | ASSLGPSYEQY
TRBJ2-1 | NA | TRBD2 | TRBV24-1 | ATSDPGLAGDEQF
TRBJ1-1 | NA | NA | TRBV4-1 | ASSQDSLNTEAF
TRBJ1-5 | NA | NA | TRBV15 | ATKDGNQPQH
TRBJ1-1 | NA | NA | TRBV18 | ASSPSKARSDTEAF
TRBJ1-4 | NA | TRBD1 | TRBV7-2 | ASSYGTGGEKLF
TRBJ2-2 | NA | NA | TRBV24-1 | ATTLPTRALATETPNTGELF
TRBJ2-1 | NA | TRBD2 | TRBV19 | ASSEGLAGYNEQF
TRBJ1-2 | NA | TRBD1 | TRBV27 | ASSQIRGAYGYT
TRBJ2-7 | NA | NA | TRBV3-1/TRBV3-2 | ASSQASISYEQY
TRBJ1-2 | NA | TRBD1 | TRBV5-4 | ASSLPAGGYGYT
TRBJ1-1 | NA | TRBD1 | TRBV2 | ASRRDRGHGEAF
TRBJ2-1 | NA | TRBD2 | TRBV11-2 | ASSFSGGRAIRNEQF
TRBJ2-5 | NA | NA | TRBV3-1/TRBV3-2 | ASSQSRETQY
TRBJ2-7 | NA | TRBD2 | TRBV5-1 | ASSLWITSGSEYEQY
TRBJ2-7 | NA | TRBD1 | TRBV4-1 | ASSPGQGPSYEQY
TRBJ2-5 | NA | TRBD2 | TRBV5-1 | ASLGSGAGGETQY
TRBJ1-1 | NA | NA | TRBV28 | ASSSTGQSTEAF
TRBJ2-7 | NA | NA | TRBV20-1 | SASGQSYEQY
TRBJ1-1 | NA | NA | TRBV6-5 | ASRIQFEAF
TRBJ2-3 | NA | NA | TRBV5-4 | ASSIDPGGTDTQY
TRBJ1-5 | NA | NA | TRBV28 | ASSLGRNQPQH
TRBJ1-5 | NA | NA | TRBV28 | ASDGSNQPQH
TRBJ2-7 | NA | TRBD2 | TRBV19 | ASSPGTSGGYLSYEQY
TRBJ1-2 | NA | NA | TRBV3-1/TRBV3-2 | ASSQGRGVYGYT
TRBJ1-2 | few | TRBD1 | TRBV4-1 | ASSQVGDRGLGYT
TRBJ1-1 | NA | NA | TRBV5-1 | ASSSGTATEAF
TRBJ1-5 | NA | NA | TRBV27 | ASGLINQPQH
TRBJ2-3 | NA | TRBD2 | TRBV4-2 | ASSLTSGRTDTQY
TRBJ1-2 | NA | NA | TRBV4-1 | ASSQAGGDYGYT
TRBJ2-3 | NA | NA | TRBV3-1/TRBV3-2 | ASSNIRGDTQY
TRBJ2-3 | few | NA | TRBV5-6 | ASSLTGLDTQY
TRBJ2-3 | NA | TRBD2 | TRBV5-1 | ASSLLRLAGVELDTQY
TRBJ1-2 | NA | TRBD1 | TRBV12-3/TRBV12-4 | ASRTGQAYGYT